This TCR beta chain derives from a study of blood T cell repertoires in COVID-19. Looking at the study overall: The samples span acute and convalescent COVID-19 from the United States, Italy and Spain. The cDNA or gDNA used as material had been derived from T cells, B-cell-depleted T cells, or PBMCs.

In the study's own analysis: Reference gene primer amplification gave nucleated cell count estimates. Measured with immunoSEQ multiplex PCR; TCRdb has only the in-frame clones, and not every one. The DNA gave D and trimming, while V, J and clone size come from that table. The sample holds approximately 200,000 clones, about four fifths seen once. Specimen: peripheral blood. The receptor comes from a woman aged 80 or over with acute or convalescent COVID-19.

CDR3 DNA sequence: TGTGCCACCAGTGAAACAGGGGTGGAGCCCCAGCATTTT. Protein sequence: CATSETGVEPQHF. The chain employs TRBV24-1 and TRBJ1-5; 7 positions match TRBD1. Unmatched junction bases numbered 4, after V lost 4 bases and J lost 8 bases. CDR3 length: 13 amino acids. CDR1 KGHDR and CDR2 SFDVKD come from the germline V gene.